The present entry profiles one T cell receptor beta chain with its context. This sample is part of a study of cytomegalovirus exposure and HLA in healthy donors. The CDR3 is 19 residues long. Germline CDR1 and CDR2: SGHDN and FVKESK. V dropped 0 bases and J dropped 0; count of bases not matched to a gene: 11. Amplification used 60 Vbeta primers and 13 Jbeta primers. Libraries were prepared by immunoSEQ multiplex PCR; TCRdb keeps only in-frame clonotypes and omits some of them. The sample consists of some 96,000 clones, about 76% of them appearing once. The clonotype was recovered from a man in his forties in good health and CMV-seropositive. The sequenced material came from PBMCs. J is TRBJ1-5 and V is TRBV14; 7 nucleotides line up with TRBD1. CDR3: CASSQERQGSGYSNQPQHF. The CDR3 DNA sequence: TGTGCCAGCAGCCAAGAGCGACAGGGTTCGGGGTATAGCAATCAGCCCCAGCATTTT.